The 2 T cell receptor beta chains presented below share a single source sample, sequenced in a study of metastatic and nonmetastatic thyroid tumors. There were no patients who had received any treatment before thyroid surgery. TCRdb re-clonotyped the PCR reads through MiXCR. The sample includes 35,000 to 55,000 clones, 24% of them seen just once. The sample consisted of blood. Receptors originate from a male donor with papillary thyroid cancer or a benign thyroid nodule (not recorded which). Some clones in this sample may be carry-over from other donors' samples.

The CDR3 DNA follows: TGTGCCATCAGTGAGTACCGGGAGGGCCTCATTGTCGAGCAGTACTTC. Its translation is CAISEYREGLIVEQYF. This chain links TRBV10-3 with TRBJ2-7; TRBD2 matches 8 bases. Germline CDR1 is ENHRY and CDR2 is SYGVKD. V dropped 1 base and J dropped 6; count of bases not matched to a gene: 11. This CDR3 spans 16 amino acids.

The sample holds many counts of this clone. The V call is TRBV4-1, the J call TRBJ2-2, with D perhaps given as TRBD1 or TRBD2 (5 bases each). The CDR3 has 17 residues. Per the germline V gene, CDR1 is MGHRA and CDR2 is YSYEKL. V shed 1 base and J shed 0 bases, with 12 bases lying between them. The CDR3 coding sequence is TGCGCCAGCAGCCAAGCGGGGCACCCGACGAACACCGGGGAGCTGTTTTTT. Translating it yields CASSQAGHPTNTGELFF.